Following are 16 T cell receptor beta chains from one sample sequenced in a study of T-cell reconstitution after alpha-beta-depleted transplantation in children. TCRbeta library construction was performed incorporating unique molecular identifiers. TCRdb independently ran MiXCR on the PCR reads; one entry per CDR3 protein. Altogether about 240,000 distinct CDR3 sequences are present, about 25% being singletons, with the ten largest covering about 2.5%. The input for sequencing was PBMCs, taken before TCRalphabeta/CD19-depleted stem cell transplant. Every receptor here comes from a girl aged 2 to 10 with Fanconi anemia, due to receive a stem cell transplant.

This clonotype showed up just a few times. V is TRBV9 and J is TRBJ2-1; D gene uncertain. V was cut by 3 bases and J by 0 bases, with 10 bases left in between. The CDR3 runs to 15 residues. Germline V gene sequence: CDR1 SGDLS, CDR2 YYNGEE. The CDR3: CASSETSVSYNEQFF. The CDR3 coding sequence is TGTGCCAGCAGCGAGACATCCGTCTCCTACAATGAGCAGTTCTTC.

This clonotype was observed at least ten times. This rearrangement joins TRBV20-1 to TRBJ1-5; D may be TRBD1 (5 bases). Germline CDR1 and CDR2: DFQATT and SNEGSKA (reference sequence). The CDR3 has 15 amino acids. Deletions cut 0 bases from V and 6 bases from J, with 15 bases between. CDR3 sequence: CSAREAGQGSQPQHF. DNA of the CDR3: TGCAGTGCTAGAGAGGCGGGGCAGGGTAGTCAGCCCCAGCATTTT.

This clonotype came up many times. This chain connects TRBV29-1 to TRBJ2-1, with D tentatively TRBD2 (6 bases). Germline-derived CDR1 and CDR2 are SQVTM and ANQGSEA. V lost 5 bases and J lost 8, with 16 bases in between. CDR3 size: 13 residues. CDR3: CSVHGEDRDEQFF. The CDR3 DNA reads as TGCAGCGTTCACGGGGAGGACCGGGATGAGCAGTTCTTC.

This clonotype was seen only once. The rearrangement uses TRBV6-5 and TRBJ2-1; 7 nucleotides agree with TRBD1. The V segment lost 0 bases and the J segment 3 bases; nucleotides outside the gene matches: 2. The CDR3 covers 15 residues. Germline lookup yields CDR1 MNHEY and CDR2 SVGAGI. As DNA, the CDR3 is TGTGCCAGCAGTTACTCAGGGGGCGTCTACAATGAGCAGTTCTTC. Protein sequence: CASSYSGGVYNEQFF.

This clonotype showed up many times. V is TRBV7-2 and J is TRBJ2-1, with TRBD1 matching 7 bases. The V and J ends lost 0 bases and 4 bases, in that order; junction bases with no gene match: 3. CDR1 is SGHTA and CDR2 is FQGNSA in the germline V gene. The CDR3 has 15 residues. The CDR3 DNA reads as TGTGCCAGCAGCTTAGCCGGGACAGCGTACAATGAGCAGTTCTTC. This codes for CASSLAGTAYNEQFF.

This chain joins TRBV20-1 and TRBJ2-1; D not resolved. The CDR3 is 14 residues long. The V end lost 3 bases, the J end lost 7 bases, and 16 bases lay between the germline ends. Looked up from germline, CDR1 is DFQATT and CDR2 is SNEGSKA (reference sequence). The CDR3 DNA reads TGCAGTGCTAGTCCCAGCGCCCTCAAGAATGAGCAGTTCTTC. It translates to CSASPSALKNEQFF.

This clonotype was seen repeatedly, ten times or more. CDR3 in DNA: TGCGCCAGCAGCTTGTTAGAGGCTGGCTCCTACGAGCAGTACTTC. It yields the protein CASSLLEAGSYEQYF. The V call is TRBV5-1, the J call TRBJ2-7, with D unclear. Trimming cost V 1 base and J 0 bases, with 11 bases left between them. The CDR3 extends over 15 amino acids. The germline V gene has CDR1 SGHRS and CDR2 YFSETQ.

The CDR3 sequence: CASSELGSTYEQYF. For the CDR3, the DNA is TGCGCCAGCAGCGAGCTCGGGAGTACCTACGAGCAGTACTTC. The chain couples TRBV5-1 to TRBJ2-7; TRBD2 might be the D (6 bases). The V gene's germline CDR1 is SGHRS and CDR2 YFSETQ. With 4 bases removed from V and 2 bases from J, the gap between germline ends came to 13 bases. The CDR3 covers 14 residues.

CDR3 protein: CASQALNTEAFF. As DNA, the CDR3 is TGTGCCAGCCAGGCCTTGAACACTGAAGCTTTCTTT. The chain links TRBV6-5 to TRBJ1-1; D remains ambiguous. Looked up from germline, CDR1 is MNHEY and CDR2 is SVGAGI. The CDR3 spans 12 residues. V was pared by 8 bases and J by 0 bases, with 7 bases between.

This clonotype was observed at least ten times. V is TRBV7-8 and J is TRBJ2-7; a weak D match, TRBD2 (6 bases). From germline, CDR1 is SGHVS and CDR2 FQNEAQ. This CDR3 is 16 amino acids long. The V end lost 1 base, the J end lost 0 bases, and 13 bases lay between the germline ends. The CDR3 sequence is CASSLDVAELSYEQYF. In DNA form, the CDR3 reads TGTGCCAGCAGCTTAGATGTAGCGGAACTCTCCTACGAGCAGTACTTC.

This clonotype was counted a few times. The CDR3 DNA is TGCAGCGTTGTACGGATGAACACTGAAGCTTTCTTT. It encodes CSVVRMNTEAFF. The chain links TRBV29-1 to TRBJ1-1; D uncertain. Deletions cut 4 bases from V and 0 bases from J, with 6 bases between. Germline V gene lookup returns CDR1 SQVTM and CDR2 ANQGSEA. The CDR3 is 12 residues long.

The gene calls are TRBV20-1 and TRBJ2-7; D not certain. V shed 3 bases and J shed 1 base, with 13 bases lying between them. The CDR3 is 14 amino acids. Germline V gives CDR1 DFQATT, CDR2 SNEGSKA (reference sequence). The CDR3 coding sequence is TGCAGTGCTAGCCCGGGCGCGCTGTCCTACGAGCAGTACTTC. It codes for CSASPGALSYEQYF.

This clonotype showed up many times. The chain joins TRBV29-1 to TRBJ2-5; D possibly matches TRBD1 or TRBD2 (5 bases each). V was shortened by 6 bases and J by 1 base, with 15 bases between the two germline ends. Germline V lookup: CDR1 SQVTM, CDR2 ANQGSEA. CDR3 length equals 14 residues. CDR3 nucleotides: TGCAGCGTCCCGGCCCCAGGGACCCAAGAGACCCAGTACTTC. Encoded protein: CSVPAPGTQETQYF.

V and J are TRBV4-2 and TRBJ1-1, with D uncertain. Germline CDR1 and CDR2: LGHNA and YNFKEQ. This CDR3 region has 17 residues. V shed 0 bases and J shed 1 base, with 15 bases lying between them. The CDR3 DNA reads TGTGCCAGCAGCCAAGAGACTTTGAGCACCGAGAACACTGAAGCTTTCTTT. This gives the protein CASSQETLSTENTEAFF.

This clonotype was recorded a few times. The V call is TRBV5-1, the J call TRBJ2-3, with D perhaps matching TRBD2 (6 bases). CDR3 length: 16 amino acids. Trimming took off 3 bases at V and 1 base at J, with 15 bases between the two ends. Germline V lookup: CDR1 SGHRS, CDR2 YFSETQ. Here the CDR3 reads CASSSAPGLRTDTQYF. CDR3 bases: TGCGCCAGCAGCTCTGCCCCGGGACTTCGCACAGATACGCAGTATTTT.

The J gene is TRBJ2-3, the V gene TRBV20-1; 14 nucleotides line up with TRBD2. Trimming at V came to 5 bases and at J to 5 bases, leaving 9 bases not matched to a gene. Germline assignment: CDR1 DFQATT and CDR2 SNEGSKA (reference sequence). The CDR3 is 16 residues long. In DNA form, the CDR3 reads TGCAGTGCTTCCTGGACTAGCGGGAGGTACCGAGATACGCAGTATTTT. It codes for CSASWTSGRYRDTQYF.